This T cell receptor beta chain was observed in a study of Ad26.COV2.S vaccination and SARS-CoV-2 variants. The overall study: Into the muscle, Ad26.COV2.S was dosed once or twice, 56 days apart.

Whole-study findings and limits: The authors reported substantial breadth in spike-specific CD8+ and CD4+ T cell responses after vaccination.

Concerning this clone: As yet, its antigen is unknown.

As for treatment: 15 to 20 received Ad26.COV2.S at low or high dose, single or two shots; 5 received placebo; per-sample allocation not given. Collection of samples fell on day 63 after the first vaccine or placebo injection. Cohort 1b enrolled adults aged 18-55 years in Boston. As its vector, the vaccine had Ad26, which expressed Wuhan-strain SARS-CoV-2 spike. This CDR3 has 11 amino acids. Germline V CDR1 and CDR2: KGHDR, SFDVKD. The V end was cut by 0 bases, the J end by 6 bases, with 1 base between. Sequencing was performed with immunoSEQ multiplex PCR; in TCRdb, only in-frame clones are kept and a portion is missing. Among some 500,000 clones listed, roughly 87% were seen once.

The sample in question was peripheral blood, obtained in a trial of Ad26.COV2.S vaccine versus placebo. The receptor was isolated from a person aged 18 to 59 who received the Ad26.COV2.S COVID-19 vaccine or a placebo. The V gene is TRBV24-1, the J gene TRBJ1-2; D ambiguous. The chain's CDR3 is CATSDLNGYTF. CDR3 nucleotides: TGTGCCACCAGTGATTTGAATGGCTACACCTTC.